A selection of T cell receptor beta chains follows, all from one sample in a study of T cells after yellow fever vaccination. A single record per CDR3 protein comes from TCRdb applying MiXCR to the 5' RACE reads. This sample has approximately 450,000 distinct CDR3 sequences; roughly 20% occur once, and the top ten carry roughly a sixth. The sequenced sample was PBMCs, obtained before the yellow fever booster vaccination. These TCRs come from a man younger than 35 who received the YFV17D yellow fever vaccine. Each CDR3 is given with its conserved first and last residue. The D gene is left open where the match is weak. The listing skips clone size in some rows; elsewhere it reads once, few, many or a size class.

len	v_gene	abundance	j_gene	d_gene	CDR3nt	CDR3aa
13	TRBV19	-	TRBJ1-1	-	TGTGCCAGTAGTATTTGGGGAAACACTGAAGCTTTCTTT	CASSIWGNTEAFF
14	TRBV6-5	-	TRBJ2-1	-	TGTGCCAGCAGTTACGTGCGAAGGGCCAATGAGCAGTTCTTC	CASSYVRRANEQFF
13	TRBV6-5	-	TRBJ1-2	-	TGTGCCAGCAGCGAAAAGACCCTCTATGGCTACACCTTC	CASSEKTLYGYTF
13	TRBV4-1	-	TRBJ1-1	-	TGCGCCAGCAGCCAAGCCGCAACGGCGCGAGCTTTCTTT	CASSQAATARAFF
11	TRBV6-1	-	TRBJ1-1	TRBD1	TGTGCCAGCGGATGGACAGGGAGAGCTTTCTTT	CASGWTGRAFF
16	TRBV5-1	once	TRBJ2-3	TRBD1	TGCGCCAGCAGCCCCGGACAGGGGTATAGCACAGATACGCAGTATTTT	CASSPGQGYSTDTQYF
16	TRBV5-5	many	TRBJ1-1	-	TGTGCCAGCAGCTTGGTTCAGGGATATATGAACACTGAAGCTTTCTTT	CASSLVQGYMNTEAFF
16	TRBV20-1	many	TRBJ2-1	TRBD2	TGCAGTGCTAGAGGTTCTAGCGGGGAGACCTACAATGAGCAGTTCTTC	CSARGSSGETYNEQFF
13	TRBV7-2	-	TRBJ1-6	-	TGTGCCAGCAGCTTAGATACTCGTTCACCCCTCCACTTT	CASSLDTRSPLHF
21	TRBV7-2	-	TRBJ2-3	TRBD2	TGTGCCAGCAGCCTCCGCGGCGAAAGACTAGCGGGGGGCCTCAGCACAGATACGCAGTATTTT	CASSLRGERLAGGLSTDTQYF
16	TRBV7-3	-	TRBJ2-2	-	TGTGCCAGCAGCTTACCTTGGGGGACTTACAACGGGGAGCTGTTTTTT	CASSLPWGTYNGELFF
14	TRBV27	-	TRBJ1-6	-	TGTGCCAGCAGTTTTGGTGGGGGATCTTCACCCCTCCACTTT	CASSFGGGSSPLHF
14	TRBV5-1	few	TRBJ2-3	TRBD1	TGCGCCAGCAGCCCACAAACAGGGGCAGATACGCAGTATTTT	CASSPQTGADTQYF
14	TRBV4-3	-	TRBJ1-4	-	TGCGCCAGCAGCCCGGACGTGGGCCGAGAAAAACTGTTTTTT	CASSPDVGREKLFF
16	TRBV7-2	many	TRBJ2-3	TRBD2	TGCGCCAGCAGCTTGGTGGCGGGGGGAAGCACAGATACGCAGTATTTT	CASSLVAGGSTDTQYF
15	TRBV18	-	TRBJ1-5	-	TGTGCCAGCTCACCACAGGGTCAAAGCAATCAGCCCCAGCATTTT	CASSPQGQSNQPQHF
16	TRBV4-3	-	TRBJ2-5	TRBD2	TGCGCCAGCAGCCAAGACGCGGGGGGGTCGGGAGAGACCCAGTACTTC	CASSQDAGGSGETQYF
16	TRBV4-3	-	TRBJ1-1	-	TGCGCCAGCAGCCAAGATCTGGCAGGGTGGGGGACTGAAGCTTTCTTT	CASSQDLAGWGTEAFF
17	TRBV6-5	-	TRBJ2-7	TRBD2	TGTGCCAGCAGTTACTCGACTAGGCTAGCGGGGGGCTACGAGCAGTACTTC	CASSYSTRLAGGYEQYF
16	TRBV6-6	few	TRBJ2-5	TRBD2	TGTGCCAGCAGCGGACAGCCGGGACTAGCTGGGGAGACCCAGTACTTC	CASSGQPGLAGETQYF
17	TRBV11-3	few	TRBJ2-5	TRBD2	TGTGCCAGCAGCTCCGGGACTAGCGGGGGATACCAAGAGACCCAGTACTTC	CASSSGTSGGYQETQYF
15	TRBV7-2	-	TRBJ2-7	TRBD2	TGTGCCAGCAGCTTGCTAGCGGGGGCTCCCTACGAGCAGTACTTC	CASSLLAGAPYEQYF
12	TRBV7-2	-	TRBJ1-4	-	TGTGCTTCGAGGGGGGCGCACGAAAAACTGTTTTTT	CASRGAHEKLFF
12	TRBV7-2	-	TRBJ2-4	-	TGTGCCAGCAGCCGACTATTAGACATTCAGTACTTC	CASSRLLDIQYF
14	TRBV20-1	many	TRBJ2-1	-	TGCAGCCAACACCTAAGGGGCACCTACAATGAGCAGTTCTTC	CSQHLRGTYNEQFF
15	TRBV12-3/TRBV12-4	few	TRBJ1-4	-	TGTGCCAGCAAGTCCCCGGGAGCAACTAATGAAAAACTGTTTTTT	CASKSPGATNEKLFF
13	TRBV29-1	few	TRBJ1-4	TRBD1	TGCAGCGTTAAGGGACAGGACAATGAAAAACTGTTTTTT	CSVKGQDNEKLFF
14	TRBV7-2	few	TRBJ2-1	-	TGTGCCAGCAGCTCAAGTGGGGGGCCTAATGAGCAGTTCTTC	CASSSSGGPNEQFF
15	TRBV18	-	TRBJ1-2	-	TGTGCCAGCTCACCGTCACTCGAGGGGTACTATGGCTACACCTTC	CASSPSLEGYYGYTF
14	TRBV7-2	-	TRBJ1-5	TRBD1	TGTGCCAGCAGCCAAAGGGGGCTGGGACAGCCCCAGCATTTT	CASSQRGLGQPQHF
17	TRBV4-1	few	TRBJ2-2	-	TGCGCCAGCAGCCAAGCCAACTTCGGGTTCTACACCGGGGAGCTGTTTTTT	CASSQANFGFYTGELFF
16	TRBV29-1	-	TRBJ2-3	-	TGCAGCGTTATTATGTATACAGGTCTATACACAGATACGCAGTATTTT	CSVIMYTGLYTDTQYF
17	TRBV7-2	few	TRBJ2-5	-	TGTGCCAGCAGCTCCCCCCCCGGGGCGGTAGCTGGGCAGACCCAGTACTTC	CASSSPPGAVAGQTQYF
13	TRBV6-2/TRBV6-3	few	TRBJ2-3	-	TGTGCCAGCAGTTCCGTAAGGAGACCGGATAAGTATTTT	CASSSVRRPDKYF
14	TRBV6-2/TRBV6-3	-	TRBJ2-7	-	TGTGCCAGCTCTCAACAGTCCCCATCCTACGAGCAGTACTTC	CASSQQSPSYEQYF
14	TRBV5-4	many	TRBJ1-2	-	TGTGCCAGCAGACCCCCGGCCTCGGTATATGGCTACACCTTC	CASRPPASVYGYTF
14	TRBV2	few	TRBJ1-6	TRBD1	TGTGCCAGCAGCCTGAGACAGGGGACTTCACCCCTCCACTTT	CASSLRQGTSPLHF